This TCR beta chain was documented in a study of blood T cell repertoires in COVID-19. In the study's own analysis: Researchers report that nucleated cell counts were estimated from reference gene primer amplification. The protocol was immunoSEQ multiplex PCR, while the TCRdb copy is restricted to in-frame clones and leaves out a portion. V, J and clone size are taken as reported in that table, and D and trimming were inferred from the DNA itself. The table records roughly 160,000 clones, around 84% of them present only once. The CDR3 covers 17 residues. Per germline, CDR1 MGHRA and CDR2 YSYEKL. The V segment lost 6 bases and the J segment 5 bases; nucleotides outside the gene matches: 17.

The TCR comes from a woman between 45 and 60 years old with COVID-19, enrolled during active disease. Material for sequencing was peripheral blood. The genes are TRBV4-1 and TRBJ2-5; 8 bases match TRBD1. The CDR3: CASSPPSGQADRETQYF. The CDR3 DNA reads TGCGCCAGCAGTCCACCGTCGGGACAGGCCGACCGGGAGACCCAGTACTTC.